This TCR beta chain was retrieved from a study of identical twins. In this sample, this clonotype turned up a few times. TCRdb passed the 5' RACE reads through MiXCR, listing each CDR3 protein once. The profile shows approximately 700,000 distinct CDR3 sequences, approximately 6% of them singletons. CDR3 length equals 15 residues. V shed 3 bases and J 4 bases; nucleotides not matched to a gene: 6. The V gene's germline CDR1 is SGDLS and CDR2 YYNGEE. Sequenced: naive T cells sorted from blood. The sequence derives from a young man in good health. The gene calls are TRBV9 and TRBJ2-5, with 10 bases matching TRBD2. The CDR3 here is CASSEPSGRGETQYF. The CDR3 DNA is TGTGCCAGCAGCGAACCTAGCGGGAGAGGAGAGACCCAGTACTTC. The full variable domain, rest sourced from reference TRBV9 and TRBJ2-5, is DSGVTQTPKHLITATGQRVTLRCSPRSGDLSVYWYQQSLDQGLQFLIQYYNGEERAKGNILERFSAQQFPDLHSELNLSSLELGDSALYFCASSEPSGRGETQYFGPGTRLLVL.